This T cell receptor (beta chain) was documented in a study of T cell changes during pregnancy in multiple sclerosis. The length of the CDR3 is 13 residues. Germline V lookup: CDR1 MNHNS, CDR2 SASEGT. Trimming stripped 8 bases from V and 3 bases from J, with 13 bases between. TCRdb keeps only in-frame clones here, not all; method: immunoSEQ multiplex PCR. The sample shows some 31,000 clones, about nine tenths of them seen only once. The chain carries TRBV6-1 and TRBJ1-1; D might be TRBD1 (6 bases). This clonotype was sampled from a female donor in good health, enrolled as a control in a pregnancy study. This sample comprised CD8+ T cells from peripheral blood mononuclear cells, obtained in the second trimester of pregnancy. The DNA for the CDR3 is TGTGCCAGCCCAGGCTACAGGGACACTGAAGCTTTCTTT. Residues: CASPGYRDTEAFF.